The source of this T cell receptor (beta chain) is a study of long-term antiretroviral therapy in people with HIV. At survey level, the immunoSEQ assay was run in its v3.0 version. Profiling relied on immunoSEQ multiplex PCR, and the TCRdb table lists in-frame clones only, not all of them. The repertoire consists of some 22,000 clones, with roughly 84% occurring once and the leading ten covering 4% to 5%. The receptor was isolated from a man aged 55 to 70 with HIV. Sequencing was performed on unsorted PBMCs, taken 1.3 years after starting antiretroviral therapy.

The CDR3 nucleotides read TGTGCCAGCAGACGTAGGACAGGGAATGAGCAGTTCTTC. Translated, it gives CASRRRTGNEQFF. The chain couples TRBV6-5 to TRBJ2-1; 8 bases are shared with TRBD1. The germline CDR1 and CDR2 sequences are MNHEY and SVGAGI. The CDR3 loop spans 13 amino acids. The V and J ends lost 6 bases and 7 bases, in that order; junction bases with no gene match: 5.